The clone carrying this TCR beta chain was found a few times. Antigen: not known. UMIs were added to TCR cDNA along with a universal primer site when it was made by 5'RACE template switching. TCRdb re-called the 5' RACE reads with MiXCR, one entry per CDR3 protein. The data contain just under 600,000 distinct CDR3 sequences, about 13% of them singletons. These data are taken from a study of T cells after yellow fever vaccination. Study conclusions and caveats: A faster peak, day 5 versus 15, was reached by the weaker secondary response.

Germline assignment: CDR1 LGHNA and CDR2 YNFKEQ. The CDR3 is made up of 16 amino acids. V lost 2 bases to trimming and J lost 8 bases; unmatched junction nucleotides: 5. The source of this sequence is a man in his thirties or forties who received the YFV17D yellow fever vaccine. J is TRBJ2-1 and V is TRBV4-2, with TRBD2 identical over 14 bases. This sample comprised PBMCs, obtained on the day of the yellow fever booster vaccination. CDR3 loop: CASSQTPGLAGDEQFF. The CDR3 bases are TGTGCCAGCAGCCAAACCCCGGGACTAGCGGGAGATGAGCAGTTCTTC.